This is a list of T cell receptor beta chains from one sample in a study of shared clonotypes between healthy human individuals. Only in-frame clones appear in the TCRdb table, and some are missing; sequencing was by immunoSEQ multiplex PCR. The sample lists roughly 1 million clones, around 74% occurring once. Sequencing used memory CD4+ T cells sorted from blood. The receptors derive from a man between 18 and 35 years old in good health. The CDR3 runs from the conserved cysteine through the conserved F or W. The D gene is left open where the match is weak. Part of the rows lack a size; the others show once, few, many or a class for expanded clones.

TRBJ1-2	TRBV19	-	-	TGTGCCAGTAGTATTTGGTCAGATCACTACACCTTC	CASSIWSDHYTF
TRBJ1-1	TRBV5-1	-	-	TGCGCCAGCAGCTCCACGGACCGGGCCACTGAAGCTTTCTTT	CASSSTDRATEAFF
TRBJ1-5	TRBV5-6	TRBD1	-	TGTGCCAGCAGCTTAGGGACAGGCGCTTATAGCAATCAGCCCCAGCATTTT	CASSLGTGAYSNQPQHF
TRBJ1-6	TRBV13	TRBD1	-	TGTGCCAGCAGCCCCGAGGGACAGGGGTTCGGTTCACCCCTCCACTTT	CASSPEGQGFGSPLHF
TRBJ1-1	TRBV18	TRBD1	-	TGTGCCAGCTCACTCTTCGAACAGGGGATGAACACTGAAGCTTTCTTT	CASSLFEQGMNTEAFF
TRBJ1-2	TRBV30	-	once	TGTGCCTGGAGTCCTCAATTAACCAACTATGGCTACACCTTC	CAWSPQLTNYGYTF
TRBJ1-6	TRBV30	-	-	TGTGCCTGGAGTCCCCAGAATTCACCCCTCCACTTT	CAWSPQNSPLHF
TRBJ2-3	TRBV5-1	TRBD2	-	TGCGCCAGCAGCTTGGGCCCTAGCGGGAGGACAGATACGCAGTATTTT	CASSLGPSGRTDTQYF
TRBJ2-1	TRBV2	-	-	TGTGCCAGCAGTCAGAGAAATGAGCAGTTCTTC	CASSQRNEQFF
TRBJ2-6	TRBV6-1	-	few	TGTGCCAGCAGTGATACCGAGGTTAGGCGAGGGGCCAACGTCCTGACTTTC	CASSDTEVRRGANVLTF
TRBJ2-7	TRBV7-2	TRBD2	-	TGTGCCAGCAGCTTAGACGGGCCTAGCGGGACAACCTACGAGCAGTACTTC	CASSLDGPSGTTYEQYF
TRBJ2-7	TRBV10-2	-	-	TGCGCCAGCAGTGAGTCGCTACTCTACTACGAGCAGTACTTC	CASSESLLYYEQYF
TRBJ2-2	TRBV7-2	-	-	TGTGCCAGCATCAGGGGAGACACCGGGGAGCTGTTTTTT	CASIRGDTGELFF
TRBJ2-7	TRBV4-1	-	-	TGCGCCAGCAGCCAAGTGACGCCCGCCAAAGGCTGGCAGTACTTC	CASSQVTPAKGWQYF
TRBJ1-6	TRBV7-9	-	-	TGTGCCAGCACCTCAGGGTATAATTCACCCCTCCACTTT	CASTSGYNSPLHF
TRBJ1-2	TRBV16	-	few	TGTGCCAGCAGCGTGCAGGGGATCCCCTATGGCTACACCTTC	CASSVQGIPYGYTF
TRBJ1-2	TRBV5-4	-	-	TGTGCCAGCAGCTTGACAGGGCGGGGCTACACCTTC	CASSLTGRGYTF
TRBJ1-2	TRBV2	TRBD1	-	TGTGCCAGCAGAGGCGGACAGGGTAACGGCTACACCTTC	CASRGGQGNGYTF
TRBJ2-1	TRBV6-5	-	once	TGTGCCAGCAGTACTACAGGCGCCTACCGGAATGAGCAGTTCTTC	CASSTTGAYRNEQFF
TRBJ1-3	TRBV30	-	once	TGTGCCTGGAGTGTAAGGACAGCTGGAAACACCATATATTTT	CAWSVRTAGNTIYF
TRBJ2-5	TRBV2	-	-	TGTGCCAGCAAGTCCGGGGGAGTTCCCCAAGAGACCCAGTACTTC	CASKSGGVPQETQYF
TRBJ1-3	TRBV29-1	-	many	TGCAGCGCTGCAGGCTCTGGAAACACCATATATTTT	CSAAGSGNTIYF
TRBJ1-2	TRBV6-1	-	-	TGTGCCAGCACACCTTCTTTCTATGGCTACACCTTC	CASTPSFYGYTF
TRBJ2-3	TRBV4-1	TRBD1	-	TGCGCCAGCAGACCCTTTACCGGGACAGGGTCCACAGATACGCAGTATTTT	CASRPFTGTGSTDTQYF
TRBJ1-2	TRBV28	TRBD1	-	TGTGCCAGCAGTTTAGACAGGGGTTATGGCTACACCTTC	CASSLDRGYGYTF
TRBJ2-3	TRBV6-5	-	-	TGTGCCAGCATGTTAGTGGGCACAGATACGCAGTATTTT	CASMLVGTDTQYF